This T cell receptor beta chain was observed in a study of early T cells in non-severe SARS-CoV-2 infection. Turning to the study itself: Investigators sequenced bulk RNA drawn from unsorted whole blood, and chains remained unpaired. Points from the study as a whole: Database matching using VDJdb favored anti-spike CD8 responses, with private and CD4 specificities left missing.

Unique molecular identifiers were attached to individual cDNA molecules. TCRdb analysed the 5' RACE reads with MiXCR anew, one entry per CDR3 protein. The sample records about 110,000 distinct CDR3 sequences, around 10% being singletons. This CDR3 is built from 12 residues. Per germline, CDR1 SEHNR and CDR2 FQNEAQ (reference sequence). With 5 bases removed from V and 4 bases from J, the gap between germline ends came to 9 bases. This clonotype was seen ten or more times. Its antigen is not known. The material sequenced was whole blood. J is TRBJ2-7 and V is TRBV7-9, with D hard to call. The clonotype originates from an adult who was a healthcare worker with PCR-confirmed SARS-CoV-2 infection or an uninfected control (not recorded which). The CDR3 loop is CASSPRPYEQYF. The CDR3 coding sequence is TGTGCCAGCAGCCCGAGGCCTTACGAGCAGTACTTC.